The rows below give T cell receptor beta chains drawn from one sample of a study of T cells in Graves' hyperthyroidism and ophthalmopathy. TCRdb reanalysed the multiplex PCR reads using MiXCR and keeps one entry per CDR3 protein. Seen here are approximately 590,000 distinct CDR3 sequences, about 43% observed once, and the top ten hold just under 8.5%. Material for sequencing was peripheral blood or thyroid tissue (not recorded which). Source of these receptors: a woman in her late teens or twenties with Graves' hyperthyroidism. CDR3s include the opening cysteine and the closing phenylalanine or tryptophan. Fields, in order: J gene, D gene, clone size, V gene, CDR3 protein, CDR3 DNA. D genes are given only for firm matches. Expanded clones are given a class, and other clones once, few, many or no size at all.

TRBJ2-5 | TRBD1 | - | TRBV29-1 | CSDPRDRRRRGIQETQYF | TGCAGCGACCCCCGGGACAGGCGTCGACGCGGGATCCAAGAGACCCAGTACTTC
TRBJ1-4 | - | - | TRBV2 | CASSEKAGYNEKLFF | TGTGCCAGCAGTGAAAAGGCAGGGTATAATGAAAAACTGTTTTTT
TRBJ2-2 | TRBD1 | few | TRBV7-9 | CASSQGTGESGELFF | TGTGCCAGCAGCCAAGGGACAGGGGAATCCGGGGAGCTGTTTTTT
TRBJ2-5 | - | - | TRBV12-3/TRBV12-4 | CASSLPWEETQYF | TGTGCCAGCAGCCTGCCTTGGGAAGAGACCCAGTACTTC
TRBJ2-7 | TRBD2 | - | TRBV19 | CASSTRTSGSPYEQYF | TGTGCCAGTAGTACCCGGACTAGCGGGAGCCCGTACGAGCAGTACTTC
TRBJ2-5 | - | once | TRBV6-1 | CASSLQGGQYF | TGTGCCAGCAGCCTCCAAGGGGGTCAGTACTTC
TRBJ1-5 | TRBD1 | - | TRBV20-1 | CSARGQGSNQHF | TGCAGTGCTAGGGGACAGGGAAGCAATCAGCATTTT
TRBJ1-6 | - | many | TRBV15 | CATSRGRGNNSPLHF | TGTGCCACCAGCAGAGGGAGAGGGAATAATTCACCCCTCCACTTT
TRBJ1-6 | - | few | TRBV7-9 | CASSLATGSPLHF | TGTGCCAGCAGCTTAGCGACCGGTAGTCCCCTCCACTTT
TRBJ2-5 | - | many | TRBV5-4 | CASSLGHVETQYF | TGTGCCAGCAGCTTGGGCCATGTAGAGACCCAGTACTTC
TRBJ1-2 | TRBD1 | - | TRBV9 | CASSADRGSVYTF | TGTGCCAGCAGCGCGGACAGGGGCTCTGTCTACACCTTC
TRBJ1-1 | - | few | TRBV25-1 | CASRGRVNTEAFF | TGTGCCAGCAGGGGGCGGGTGAACACTGAAGCTTTCTTT
TRBJ1-1 | - | few | TRBV7-3 | CASSLERQAEAFF | TGTGCCAGCAGCTTGGAGAGGCAGGCCGAAGCTTTCTTT
TRBJ1-2 | TRBD1 | many | TRBV29-1 | CSAAGTGAGYTF | TGCAGCGCAGCCGGGACAGGGGCTGGCTACACCTTC
TRBJ1-1 | - | - | TRBV5-1 | CASSLAGVQNTEAFF | TGCGCCAGCAGCTTGGCGGGGGTTCAGAACACTGAAGCTTTCTTT
TRBJ1-6 | - | - | TRBV11-2 | CASTKNPGGNSPLHF | TGTGCCAGCACCAAAAATCCCGGGGGGAATTCACCCCTCCACTTT
TRBJ1-4 | - | - | TRBV29-1 | CSQDHSPAEKLFF | TGCAGCCAAGATCACAGCCCTGCCGAAAAACTGTTTTTT
TRBJ1-4 | TRBD1 | - | TRBV7-2 | CASSFKGTDEKLFF | TGTGCCAGCAGCTTCAAAGGGACAGATGAAAAACTGTTTTTT
TRBJ1-5 | TRBD1 | - | TRBV19 | CASSIGQGTVQPQHF | TGTGCCAGTAGTATAGGACAGGGGACAGTTCAGCCCCAGCATTTT
TRBJ1-1 | - | - | TRBV29-1 | CSVEAGYHTEAFF | TGCAGCGTTGAGGCAGGGTATCACACTGAAGCTTTCTTT
TRBJ2-7 | TRBD2 | - | TRBV2 | CASSESGGGVYEQYF | TGTGCCAGCAGTGAATCGGGAGGGGGGGTCTACGAGCAGTACTTC
TRBJ1-2 | - | - | TRBV2 | CASSGGHRATF | TGTGCCAGCAGTGGCGGACACCGCGCGACCTTC
TRBJ2-7 | - | few | TRBV6-5 | CASSFKAPGFSYEQYF | TGTGCCAGCAGCTTCAAAGCACCAGGGTTTTCCTACGAGCAGTACTTC
TRBJ2-2 | - | - | TRBV29-1 | CSALGELFF | TGCAGCGCCCTCGGGGAGCTGTTTTTT
TRBJ1-6 | - | - | TRBV2 | CASRDPDNSPLHF | TGTGCCAGCCGGGACCCTGATAATTCACCCCTCCACTTT
TRBJ2-5 | - | - | TRBV5-1 | CASSRQRPQETQYF | TGCGCCAGCAGTCGACAGAGGCCCCAAGAGACCCAGTACTTC